The rows below give T cell receptor beta chains drawn from one sample of a study of Ad26.COV2.S vaccination and SARS-CoV-2 variants. Sequencing was performed with immunoSEQ multiplex PCR; in TCRdb, only in-frame clones are kept and a portion is missing. The data show around 300,000 clones, about 86% seen once. This sample comprised peripheral blood, obtained in a trial of Ad26.COV2.S vaccine versus placebo. These receptors came from a person between 18 and 65 years old who received the Ad26.COV2.S COVID-19 vaccine or a placebo. Both conserved end residues are trimmed from each CDR3.

V	J	CDR3
TRBV9	TRBJ2-1	ASSARTVGEQF
TRBV6-2/TRBV6-3	TRBJ2-7	ASSYGLDSSYEQY
TRBV7-8	TRBJ2-7	ASSFARSSYEQY
TRBV18	TRBJ1-1	ASSPRAANTEAF
TRBV7-2	TRBJ2-1	ASSFWGSASYNEQF
TRBV7-2	TRBJ1-6	ASSLERTAYNSPLH
TRBV11-2	TRBJ2-7	ASSRADTSYEQY
TRBV6-4	TRBJ1-1	ASSDGVSEAF
TRBV7-9	TRBJ2-3	ASSDGENTDTQY
TRBV10-3	TRBJ1-1	ATRSIQGAGGRTEAF
TRBV29-1	TRBJ2-6	SVGAWGQGAPGANVLT
TRBV11-2	TRBJ1-1	ASGSFRTEAF
TRBV28	TRBJ2-7	ASSLSGTGSYEQY
TRBV19	TRBJ2-3	ASSDRTLTDTQY
TRBV6-6	TRBJ2-5	ASSRTERMFQETQY
TRBV5-6	TRBJ2-7	ASSFRDRDYEQY
TRBV2	TRBJ2-7	ASSELAGDNEQY
TRBV7-2	TRBJ1-1	ASRPNGGRGTEAF
TRBV19	TRBJ2-7	ASSLSDSSSYEQY
TRBV3-1/TRBV3-2	TRBJ2-7	ASSQLSGGTYEQY
TRBV4-3	TRBJ1-2	ASSQGRGWHT
TRBV27	TRBJ2-1	ASSVWDANQQF
TRBV13	TRBJ2-5	ASSLVGETQY